This T cell receptor beta chain was recovered during a study of blood T cell repertoires in COVID-19. Per the original data handling: Quantification of nucleated cells was approximated via reference gene primer amplification. TCRdb's copy holds only in-frame clones and misses some; the assay was immunoSEQ multiplex PCR. From that table come the V and J calls and clone size; the DNA was used to work out D and trimming. The profile covers roughly 40,000 clones, with 65% to 80% appearing a single time and roughly a quarter taken by the ten largest. Germline loops: CDR1 MDHEN, CDR2 SYDVKM. There are 14 residues in the CDR3. With V trimmed by 5 bases and J by 8 bases, 9 bases remained unmatched.

The specimen was peripheral blood. This chain joins TRBV28 and TRBJ2-1; 7 nucleotides line up with TRBD1. This TCR was sampled from a man aged 80 or over with acute or convalescent COVID-19. CDR3 bases: TGTGCCAGCAGTCCGGAAGGACAGGTCGATGAGCAGTTCTTC. Encoded protein: CASSPEGQVDEQFF.